This T cell receptor (beta chain) was retrieved from a study of neoadjuvant anti-PD-1 for oral cavity cancer. Turning to the study itself: Patients without progression received a fourth nivolumab dose around day 43, then surgical resection on days 50-56.

The CDR3 totals 14 residues. With 4 bases clipped from V and 13 bases from J, the junction kept 13 bases outside the gene matches. Germline loops: CDR1 SEHNR, CDR2 FQNEAQ (reference sequence). Time point defined: after neoadjuvant nivolumab, at surgical resection. Sequenced by immunoSEQ multiplex PCR; TCRdb stores in-frame clones only, minus some. The profile shows approximately 1,400 clones, 50% to 60% of them singletons. This material consisted of tumor tissue, taken after nivolumab (anti-PD-1) treatment. The gene calls are TRBV7-9 and TRBJ2-5; 9 bases are a match to TRBD2. The origin of this receptor is a person aged 40 to 85 with oral cavity squamous cell carcinoma. The CDR3 is CASSSGTSSKSGYF. The CDR3 DNA reads TGTGCCAGCAGCTCCGGGACTAGCTCTAAGAGTGGGTACTTC.